A single sample gave rise to the 10 T cell receptor beta chains below, sequenced in a study of Graves' ophthalmopathy and Graves' hyperthyroidism. Beta-chain TCR CDR3 regions were amplified from RNA transcripts. Second-round multiplex PCR came after a first-round RT-PCR that employed HTBI primers. Using its own MiXCR run on the multiplex PCR reads, TCRdb lists one record per CDR3 protein. Among under 200,000 distinct CDR3 sequences, 30% to 45% were seen once, and the ten largest hold under 6.5%. Input material: peripheral blood. Source of these receptors: a woman aged 40 to 50 with Graves' ophthalmopathy.

This clonotype was picked up many times. This chain joins TRBV7-9 and TRBJ1-1, with 9 bases matching TRBD1. V dropped 1 base and J dropped 5; count of bases not matched to a gene: 2. This CDR3 comprises 14 residues. Germline lookup yields CDR1 SEHNR and CDR2 FQNEAQ (reference sequence). The CDR3 loop is CASSLVGQGTEAFF. As DNA, the CDR3 is TGTGCCAGCAGCTTAGTGGGACAGGGTACTGAAGCTTTCTTT. Full variable domain (missing parts from reference TRBV7-9 and TRBJ1-1): DTGVSQNPRHKITKRGQNVTFRCDPISEHNRLYWYRQTLGQGPEFLTYFQNEAQLEKSRLLSDRFSAERPKGSFSTLEIQRTEQGDSAMYLCASSLVGQGTEAFFGQGTRLTVV.

The chain couples TRBV6-5 to TRBJ2-7; TRBD1 matches at 8 bases. V was clipped by 4 bases and J by 3 bases; unmatched bases: 5. CDR1 MNHEY and CDR2 SVGAGI come from the germline V gene. CDR3 size: 14 residues. The CDR3 DNA reads as TGTGCCAGCAGTTTAGAAGACAGGGGCTACGAGCAGTACTTC. Amino acids: CASSLEDRGYEQYF.

V usage is TRBV12-3 or TRBV12-4 and J usage is TRBJ1-2; no clear D. This CDR3 contains 14 residues. V was shortened by 7 bases and J by 0 bases, with 12 bases between the two germline ends. This CDR3 is CASTVGRTNYGYTF. The CDR3 nucleotides are TGTGCCAGCACCGTCGGCCGTACTAACTATGGCTACACCTTC.

The genes are TRBV6-2 or TRBV6-3 and TRBJ2-7; D may correspond to TRBD1 or TRBD2 (5 bases each). The germline CDR1 and CDR2 sequences are MNHEY and SVGEGT. V lost 8 bases, J lost 3 bases, and 29 bases lay in between. The CDR3 loop spans 18 amino acids. The CDR3 DNA is TGTGCCAGCCAGGGATGGGACGGAAAGGACCTACGTAACTACGAGCAGTACTTC. Protein product: CASQGWDGKDLRNYEQYF.

This clonotype has a count of ten or more. This chain joins TRBV4-2 and TRBJ1-6; no reliable D call. Trimming pared 0 bases from V and 7 bases from J, leaving 13 bases between. Germline V CDR1 and CDR2: LGHNA, YNFKEQ. The CDR3 runs to 16 residues. The CDR3 here is CASSQEWKDFNSPLHF. CDR3 DNA: TGTGCCAGCAGCCAAGAGTGGAAGGACTTCAATTCACCCCTCCACTTT.

This clonotype was counted many times. The chain links TRBV28 to TRBJ2-5; 7 bases align to TRBD1. This CDR3 is 17 amino acids long. Trimming at V came to 4 bases and at J to 4 bases, leaving 15 bases not matched to a gene. In germline, CDR1 is MDHEN, CDR2 SYDVKM. As DNA, the CDR3 is TGTGCCAGCAGTTCCCAGGGGGAAAAAGCAGCACCAGAGACCCAGTACTTC. As protein: CASSSQGEKAAPETQYF.

The chain uses TRBV7-2 and TRBJ1-1; D might be TRBD1 (6 bases). This CDR3 spans 13 amino acids. Germline assignment: CDR1 SGHTA and CDR2 FQGNSA. V lost 0 bases and J lost 7, with 9 bases in between. In DNA, the CDR3 is TGTGCCAGCAGCTTAGCGGGGGGCGGTGAAGCTTTCTTT. Translation gives CASSLAGGGEAFF. The complete variable domain, with remaining parts taken from reference TRBV7-2 and TRBJ1-1, reads GAGVSQSPSNKVTEKGKDVELRCDPISGHTALYWYRQSLGQGLEFLIYFQGNSAPDKSGLPSDRFSAERTGGSVSTLTIQRTQQEDSAVYLCASSLAGGGEAFFGQGTRLTVV.

This clonotype was recorded many times. The chain recombines TRBV4-3 with TRBJ1-1; unclear D gene. The CDR3 runs 15 residues. V was trimmed by 0 bases and J by 3 bases, leaving 11 bases between them. Germline assignment: CDR1 LGHNA and CDR2 YSLEER. CDR3 nucleotides: TGCGCCAGCAGCCAAGATTCGGAGACCGACACTGAAGCTTTCTTT. This encodes CASSQDSETDTEAFF.

The chain carries TRBV6-5 and TRBJ1-5; possibly TRBD1 for D (6 bases). Looked up from germline, CDR1 is MNHEY and CDR2 is SVGAGI. The CDR3 length is 14 residues. Trimming took off 2 bases at V and 5 bases at J, with 10 bases between the two ends. In DNA, the CDR3 is TGTGCCAGCAGTTACGGGGCAGGGGATCAGCCCCAGCATTTT. This translates into CASSYGAGDQPQHF.

This clonotype was observed at least ten times. V and J are TRBV11-2 and TRBJ1-3; TRBD1 agrees at 9 bases. J was trimmed by 7 bases and V by 5 bases; bases with no gene match: 9. The V gene's germline CDR1 is SGHAT and CDR2 FQNNGV. The length of the CDR3 is 15 residues. This CDR3 is CASSRTGTGLNTIYF. CDR3 coding DNA: TGTGCCAGCAGCCGGACCGGGACAGGGTTGAACACCATATATTTT.